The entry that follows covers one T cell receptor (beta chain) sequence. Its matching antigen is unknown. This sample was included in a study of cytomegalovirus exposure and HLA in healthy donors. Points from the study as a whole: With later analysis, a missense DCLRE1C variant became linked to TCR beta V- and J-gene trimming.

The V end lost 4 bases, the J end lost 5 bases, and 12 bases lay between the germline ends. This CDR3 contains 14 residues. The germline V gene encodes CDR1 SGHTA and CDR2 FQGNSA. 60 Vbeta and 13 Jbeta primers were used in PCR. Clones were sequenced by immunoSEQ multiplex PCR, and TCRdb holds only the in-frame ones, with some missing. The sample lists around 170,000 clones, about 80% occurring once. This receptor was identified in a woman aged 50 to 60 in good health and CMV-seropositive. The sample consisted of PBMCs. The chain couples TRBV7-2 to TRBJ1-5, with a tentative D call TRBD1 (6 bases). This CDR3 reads CASSYRVIDQPQHF. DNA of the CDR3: TGTGCCAGCAGCTACAGGGTCATAGATCAGCCCCAGCATTTT.